These T cell receptor beta chains were read from a single sample in a study of tumor-infiltrating lymphocytes in primary liver carcinoma. TCRdb re-analysed the multiplex PCR reads in MiXCR, keeping a single row per CDR3 protein. The sample carries roughly 120,000 distinct CDR3 sequences, about two thirds recorded once. Sequenced input: tumor-adjacent normal liver tissue. These receptors came from a woman aged 55-70 years with primary liver carcinoma and hepatitis B virus infection. CDR3s include the opening cysteine and the closing phenylalanine or tryptophan. The D gene is left open where the match is weak. Not all rows give a size; the values are once, few, many and, for expanded clones, a class.

clone_size j_call v_call d_call cdr3_nt cdr3_aa
many TRBJ1-6 TRBV4-2 . TGTGCCAGCAGCCAAGAAAGGAACAGGGCGGATCTAAATTCACCCCTCCACTTT CASSQERNRADLNSPLHF
. TRBJ2-5 TRBV7-2 . TGTGCCAGCAGCTTAATACAGACCCAGTACTTC CASSLIQTQYF
. TRBJ2-1 TRBV28 . TGTGCCAGCAGTTTAAGGGTTAGCCCAGGGCCGCCGAATGAGCAGTTCTTC CASSLRVSPGPPNEQFF
. TRBJ2-3 TRBV4-1 TRBD2 TGCGCCAGCAGCCAGCCTCCCTTAGCGTCGGAGCGGGAGACAGTTACGCAGTATTTT CASSQPPLASERETVTQYF
. TRBJ1-6 TRBV6-2/TRBV6-3 . TGTGCCAGCAGCCCAGGGTCCGGTAATTCGGCCCTCCACTTT CASSPGSGNSALHF
few TRBJ2-7 TRBV29-1 . TGCAGTGTTGCGCCGGGTTACAACGAGCAGTACTTC CSVAPGYNEQYF
. TRBJ1-1 TRBV11-2 . TGTGCCAGCAGCTACCTGACAGGTCAAGGGATTGAAGCTTTCTTT CASSYLTGQGIEAFF
. TRBJ2-3 TRBV6-5 . TGTGCCAGCAGTTACTCCGCGGGTAACACAGATACGCAATATTTT CASSYSAGNTDTQYF
few TRBJ1-3 TRBV6-5 TRBD1 TGTGCCAGCACCCGGACAGGGGTCCCGATCGATTCTGGAAACGCCATATATTTT CASTRTGVPIDSGNAIYF
. TRBJ2-5 TRBV19 . TGTGCCAGTAGTCCTGGAGCCGAAGAGACCCAGTACTTC CASSPGAEETQYF
. TRBJ2-1 TRBV11-2 TRBD1 TGTACCAGCAACTCCACAGGGGGCTACAATGAGCTGTTCTTC CTSNSTGGYNELFF
once TRBJ2-3 TRBV4-2 . TGTGTCAGCAGCCTGCAGCGGACCAAGCAGTGGGATACGCACTATTTT CVSSLQRTKQWDTHYF
. TRBJ2-3 TRBV6-1 . TGTGCCAGCAGTGATGGTGTCCCTACAGATACGCACTATTTT CASSDGVPTDTHYF
. TRBJ2-3 TRBV28 . TGTGCCAGCAGCCTGAGACTAGTGGGAGTGAATACGCAGTATTTT CASSLRLVGVNTQYF
many TRBJ2-3 TRBV7-9 TRBD2 TGTGCCAGCAGCTTAGGAGTTTTAGCGGGAGGTACAGATACGCAGTATTTT CASSLGVLAGGTDTQYF
many TRBJ2-2 TRBV5-4 . TGTGCCAGCAGCTTGGGAGGGGACCTTTCCGGGGAGCTGTTTTTT CASSLGGDLSGELFF
many TRBJ2-7 TRBV6-1 TRBD2 TGTGCCAGCAGTGAAGGCGGGAGTTCCCGCGAGCAGTACTTC CASSEGGSSREQYF
. TRBJ1-2 TRBV4-1 . TGCCCCAGTAGCCACTCCCTAGAGGATCCTAGGGCGACCTATGGCTACACCTTC CPSSHSLEDPRATYGYTF
. TRBJ1-5 TRBV7-3 . TGTGCCAGCTGCTTAACGGGTCAGCCGGATCAGCCCCAGCATTTT CASCLTGQPDQPQHF
. TRBJ2-1 TRBV19 . TGTGCCAGTAGTATTCGGGCCCGCAATGAGCAGTTCTTC CASSIRARNEQFF
. TRBJ1-4 TRBV6-5 . TGTGCCAGCAGTTGGACAGTAACTAATGAGAAACTGTTTTTT CASSWTVTNEKLFF
. TRBJ1-1 TRBV29-1 . TGCAGCGTTGACAGGGAGAGACCAACGGTCATGAACACTGAAGCTCTCTTT CSVDRERPTVMNTEALF
many TRBJ2-1 TRBV4-1 TRBD2 TGCGCCAGCAGCCAAGGGACTAGCTGGGGAACGGAGCAGTTCTTC CASSQGTSWGTEQFF
few TRBJ2-7 TRBV5-1 . TGCGCCAGCAGTCACGGGAGCTCCTACGAGCAGTACTTC CASSHGSSYEQYF
many TRBJ1-5 TRBV4-1 . TGCGCCAGCAGCCTCGAATTCGATCAGCCCCAGCATTTT CASSLEFDQPQHF
. TRBJ1-2 TRBV7-9 . TGTGCCAGCAGCGGAATCCCCGGCGACAGCAACTATGGCTACACCTTC CASSGIPGDSNYGYTF
once TRBJ2-2 TRBV11-3 TRBD2 TGTGCCAGTAGCTTAGGCATGCTAGCGGGAAACGCCGGGAAGCTGTTTTTT CASSLGMLAGNAGKLFF
. TRBJ2-1 TRBV11-1 . TGTGCCAGCGACTTAGGGGGGACGACCTACCATGAGCGGTTCTTC CASDLGGTTYHERFF
many TRBJ2-7 TRBV12-3/TRBV12-4 TRBD1 TGTGCCAGCAGTTTCAGGGTGGGGGACAGAAGCTCCTACGAGCAGTACTTC CASSFRVGDRSSYEQYF
. TRBJ2-1 TRBV29-1 TRBD2 TGCAGCGTTGCATACTCCACTAGCGAACTATATAATGAGCAGTTCTTC CSVAYSTSELYNEQFF
. TRBJ2-1 TRBV28 . TGTGCCAGCAGTGAGCTAGCGAGAGGGGGTGGTGAGCAGTTCTTC CASSELARGGGEQFF
. TRBJ2-7 TRBV29-1 . TGCATCGTTGGGTCCTCGGGCAAGCAGTACTTC CIVGSSGKQYF
medium-sized TRBJ2-2 TRBV11-1 TRBD2 TGTGCCAGCAGACGGGAGCGGGATTACACCGGGGAGCTGTTTTTT CASRRERDYTGELFF
. TRBJ2-7 TRBV28 . TGTGCCACCGTCGGAGGAACTCTACGGAACGAGCGGTACTTC CATVGGTLRNERYF
. TRBJ1-5 TRBV28 . TGTGCCAGCAGCCCCCTTAATCAGCCCCAGCATTTT CASSPLNQPQHF
once TRBJ2-3 TRBV11-2 TRBD2 TGTGCCGGCAGCGCGGGATTAGCGGGTATTGTTGATACGCAGTATTTT CAGSAGLAGIVDTQYF
. TRBJ2-1 TRBV4-1 . TGCGACAGCAGCCGTGACTATTACAATGAGGAGTTCTTC CDSSRDYYNEEFF
. TRBJ2-6 TRBV11-3 . TGTGCCAGCAGCCCGAGGCAGGGAAATGGGGCCAACGCCCTCACTTTC CASSPRQGNGANALTF
many TRBJ1-2 TRBV29-1 TRBD1 TGCAGCGTTGATGACAGGGCGGCTAACTATGGCTACACCTTC CSVDDRAANYGYTF
many TRBJ2-3 TRBV10-3 . TGTGCCATCAGCGGACCCCGTTCTAGCACAGATACGCAGTATTTT CAISGPRSSTDTQYF
. TRBJ1-1 TRBV11-2 . TGTGCCAGCAGCTTCGTCGAACACACCGCGGCTTTCTTT CASSFVEHTAAFF
once TRBJ1-5 TRBV5-4 . TGTGCCAGCTGCGCCAACAGGGATCAGCCCCAGCATTTT CASCANRDQPQHF
few TRBJ2-2 TRBV5-1 TRBD1 TGCGCCAGTAGCACCCGGACAGGGCGACCCGGGGGGCTGTTTTTT CASSTRTGRPGGLFF
. TRBJ2-7 TRBV7-9 TRBD2 TGTGCCAGCAGCTTGCGGACTAGCGTTTCCTACGAGCAGTACTTC CASSLRTSVSYEQYF
. TRBJ2-7 TRBV11-2 . TGTGTCAGCAACTCACAGGGAGCGGCGAGCGAGCAGTACTTC CVSNSQGAASEQYF
. TRBJ2-7 TRBV12-3/TRBV12-4 TRBD2 TGTGCCAGCAGTTTAGAGGCAGGGTCGGGACTAGCGTACAATGAGCAGTACTTC CASSLEAGSGLAYNEQYF
once TRBJ2-5 TRBV11-2 . TGTACCAGCAGCTTCGACAGGTCAGGCGAGACCCAATACTTC CTSSFDRSGETQYF
. TRBJ2-1 TRBV7-9 TRBD2 TGTGTCAGCAGCTTGGGACTAGCGGAAGCCTACAATGAGCAGTTCTTC CVSSLGLAEAYNEQFF
. TRBJ2-4 TRBV24-1 . TGTGCCACCTGTGATCCCCGGGGGGCAGACATTCAGTACTTC CATCDPRGADIQYF
. TRBJ2-2 TRBV5-4 TRBD2 TGTGTCAGCAGCTTGGCGCCTAGCGGGCTCGGCACCGGGGAGCTGCTTTTT CVSSLAPSGLGTGELLF
. TRBJ1-5 TRBV11-2 . TGTGACAACAGCCCCCGGCATTTT CDNSPRHF
. TRBJ1-1 TRBV6-1 . TGTGCCAACAGTTTTTTAGACTTGAACACTGAAGCTTTCTTT CANSFLDLNTEAFF
. TRBJ2-1 TRBV4-1 TRBD1 TGCGCCAGCAGCCAAGATCCGGGACAGGGGGAGAATGAGCAGTTCTTC CASSQDPGQGENEQFF
few TRBJ1-1 TRBV12-3/TRBV12-4 . TGTGCCAGCAATTTACAGGGACCCGCAGGCACCGAAGCTTTCTTT CASNLQGPAGTEAFF
. TRBJ2-1 TRBV29-1 . TGCAGCATTGTGCCGGCATACAATGAGCAGTTCTTC CSIVPAYNEQFF
. TRBJ2-7 TRBV28 . TGTGCAAGCAGTTTTACGGCGATTGGGGATTACGAGCAGTACTTC CASSFTAIGDYEQYF